Listed below are T cell receptor beta chains from one sample, sequenced in a study of blood T cells in healthy people across ages. TCRdb reprocessed the 5' RACE reads via MiXCR and lists one record per CDR3 protein. This table has about 1 million distinct CDR3 sequences, 20% to 25% appearing once. These records were also assigned to another study, of T cells of mothers and their children.

The specimen was blood. These receptors originate from a girl aged 2 to 10 in good health. Each CDR3 is given with its conserved first and last residue. Fields, in order: clone size, V gene, D gene, J gene, CDR3 protein, CDR3 DNA. The D gene is left open where the match is weak. Where a row states a size, it is once, few, many or the class of an expanded clone; other rows omit it.

size: few
V: TRBV29-1
D: .
J: TRBJ2-3
CDR3: CSVRQSSTDTQYF
DNA: TGCAGCGTCAGACAGTCTAGCACAGATACGCAGTATTTT

size: .
V: TRBV20-1
D: .
J: TRBJ1-2
CDR3: CSARARAGYTF
DNA: TGCAGTGCTAGAGCCAGGGCTGGCTACACCTTC

size: few
V: TRBV7-6
D: .
J: TRBJ2-1
CDR3: CASSTGPRVEQFF
DNA: TGTGCCAGCAGCACCGGCCCCCGGGTTGAGCAGTTCTTC

size: few
V: TRBV5-1
D: TRBD2
J: TRBJ2-2
CDR3: CASRPLAGANTGELFF
DNA: TGCGCCAGCAGGCCACTAGCGGGTGCTAACACCGGGGAGCTGTTTTTT

size: .
V: TRBV10-3
D: TRBD1
J: TRBJ1-5
CDR3: CAISGQDNQPQHF
DNA: TGTGCCATCTCCGGACAGGACAATCAGCCCCAGCATTTT

size: .
V: TRBV5-1
D: TRBD2
J: TRBJ2-1
CDR3: CASSPTSGSQYGQFF
DNA: TGCGCCAGCAGCCCTACTAGCGGCTCGCAATACGGGCAGTTCTTC

size: .
V: TRBV7-9
D: .
J: TRBJ1-1
CDR3: CASSPSVRRNTEAFF
DNA: TGTGCCAGCAGCCCCTCCGTCCGGAGGAACACTGAAGCTTTCTTT

size: .
V: TRBV29-1
D: .
J: TRBJ2-6
CDR3: CSVVTPSGANVLTF
DNA: TGCAGCGTTGTAACGCCTTCTGGGGCCAACGTCCTGACTTTC

size: .
V: TRBV7-3
D: .
J: TRBJ1-5
CDR3: CASSLSPGAGQPQHF
DNA: TGTGCCAGCAGCTTAAGCCCAGGGGCAGGACAGCCCCAGCATTTT

size: .
V: TRBV2
D: TRBD1
J: TRBJ2-1
CDR3: CASSVGTGFYNEQFF
DNA: TGTGCCAGCAGCGTAGGGACAGGATTCTACAATGAGCAGTTCTTC

size: few
V: TRBV12-3/TRBV12-4
D: .
J: TRBJ2-2
CDR3: CASSFSFNSELFF
DNA: TGTGCCAGCAGTTTTAGTTTCAACTCTGAGCTGTTTTTT

size: few
V: TRBV9
D: .
J: TRBJ2-6
CDR3: CASSVAPGPRANVLTF
DNA: TGTGCCAGCAGCGTAGCCCCCGGCCCTCGGGCCAACGTCCTGACTTTC

size: .
V: TRBV27
D: .
J: TRBJ2-7
CDR3: CASSFNGHEQYF
DNA: TGTGCCAGCAGTTTCAATGGACACGAGCAGTACTTC

size: .
V: TRBV7-2
D: .
J: TRBJ2-3
CDR3: CASSLQGWDADTQYF
DNA: TGTGCCAGCAGCTTGCAGGGCTGGGATGCAGATACGCAGTACTTT

size: .
V: TRBV4-3
D: .
J: TRBJ1-2
CDR3: CASSQGLDGLWGYTF
DNA: TGCGCCAGCAGCCAGGGTCTAGACGGCCTATGGGGCTACACCTTC

size: .
V: TRBV20-1
D: TRBD2
J: TRBJ2-5
CDR3: CSARGTSAAPQETQYF
DNA: TGCAGTGCTAGGGGGACTAGCGCAGCGCCCCAAGAGACCCAGTACTTC

size: .
V: TRBV3-1
D: .
J: TRBJ2-4
CDR3: CASSQVTAAHNDQYF
DNA: TGTGCCAGCAGCCAAGTCACAGCGGCCCACAATGACCAGTACTTC

size: many
V: TRBV29-1
D: .
J: TRBJ2-3
CDR3: CSVAPTDTQYF
DNA: TGCAGCGTTGCCCCCACAGATACGCAGTATTTT

size: few
V: TRBV7-6
D: .
J: TRBJ1-1
CDR3: CASSHEPTVEAFF
DNA: TGTGCCAGCAGCCACGAACCCACGGTTGAAGCTTTCTTT

size: once
V: TRBV4-3
D: TRBD1
J: TRBJ2-3
CDR3: CASSLHLTGSGTDTQYF
DNA: TGCGCCAGCAGCCTACACTTGACAGGGTCAGGCACAGATACGCAGTATTTT

size: .
V: TRBV9
D: .
J: TRBJ2-5
CDR3: CASSVDPSKRTQYF
DNA: TGTGCCAGCAGCGTAGACCCTTCCAAGCGGACCCAGTACTTC

size: .
V: TRBV12-3/TRBV12-4
D: .
J: TRBJ1-1
CDR3: CASSSDRLPNF
DNA: TGTGCCAGCAGTTCTGACAGACTACCGAACTTT

size: .
V: TRBV12-3/TRBV12-4
D: TRBD2
J: TRBJ2-1
CDR3: CASSLYGLAVYNEQFF
DNA: TGTGCCAGCAGTTTATACGGGCTAGCGGTCTACAATGAGCAGTTCTTC

size: .
V: TRBV4-1
D: .
J: TRBJ1-2
CDR3: CASSQDPQGRDYGYTF
DNA: TGCGCCAGCAGCCAAGACCCCCAGGGAAGGGACTATGGCTACACCTTC

size: few
V: TRBV10-3
D: .
J: TRBJ1-2
CDR3: CAALSYGVYGYTF
DNA: TGTGCCGCCCTTTCTTATGGCGTATATGGCTACACCTTC

size: few
V: TRBV3-1
D: TRBD2
J: TRBJ2-2
CDR3: CASSRTSGSRPGELFF
DNA: TGTGCCAGCAGCCGAACTAGCGGGAGTAGACCCGGGGAGCTGTTTTTT

size: .
V: TRBV29-1
D: .
J: TRBJ2-1
CDR3: CSAPRADYNEQFF
DNA: TGCAGCGCCCCTCGAGCGGACTACAATGAGCAGTTCTTC

size: .
V: TRBV12-3/TRBV12-4
D: .
J: TRBJ1-2
CDR3: CASSLGVSLYGYTF
DNA: TGTGCCAGCAGTTTAGGGGTTTCCCTATATGGCTACACCTTC

size: once
V: TRBV7-2
D: TRBD2
J: TRBJ2-5
CDR3: CASSLRAGAWGETQYF
DNA: TGTGCCAGCAGCTTACGAGCGGGAGCTTGGGGAGAGACCCAGTACTTC

size: few
V: TRBV12-3/TRBV12-4
D: .
J: TRBJ1-5
CDR3: CASSLYSWMSQPQHF
DNA: TGTGCCAGCAGTTTATATTCGTGGATGAGTCAGCCCCAGCATTTT

size: .
V: TRBV10-1
D: .
J: TRBJ2-1
CDR3: CASSESKRPEQFF
DNA: TGCGCCAGCAGTGAGTCGAAGAGGCCCGAGCAGTTCTTC

size: few
V: TRBV6-1
D: TRBD1
J: TRBJ1-1
CDR3: CASTMRGDRDRNEAFF
DNA: TGTGCCAGCACCATGAGAGGGGACAGGGATAGGAATGAAGCTTTCTTT

size: .
V: TRBV25-1
D: .
J: TRBJ2-1
CDR3: CASMDSHRSSYNEQFF
DNA: TGTGCCAGCATGGACTCTCACCGGAGCTCCTACAATGAGCAGTTCTTC

size: few
V: TRBV29-1
D: .
J: TRBJ1-2
CDR3: CSVVADQGYTF
DNA: TGCAGCGTTGTGGCGGATCAAGGCTACACCTTC

size: few
V: TRBV7-9
D: TRBD1
J: TRBJ2-6
CDR3: CASRSPGQGFSGANVLTF
DNA: TGTGCCAGCAGGTCCCCGGGACAGGGTTTCTCTGGGGCCAACGTCCTGACTTTC

size: .
V: TRBV5-1
D: TRBD1
J: TRBJ2-5
CDR3: CASSLGFGTGRGETQYF
DNA: TGCGCCAGCAGCTTGGGGTTCGGGACAGGTCGCGGAGAGACCCAGTACTTC

size: .
V: TRBV7-6
D: .
J: TRBJ1-4
CDR3: CASSLYGSNENLFF
DNA: TGTGCCAGCAGCTTATATGGTTCTAATGAAAATCTGTTTTTT

size: .
V: TRBV20-1
D: TRBD1
J: TRBJ2-7
CDR3: CSAGTGTGGLAEQYF
DNA: TGCAGTGCTGGTACCGGGACAGGGGGCCTGGCGGAGCAGTACTTC

size: few
V: TRBV11-2
D: .
J: TRBJ2-7
CDR3: CASRREGGQYF
DNA: TGTGCCAGCAGAAGAGAGGGAGGGCAGTACTTC

size: .
V: TRBV6-5
D: TRBD1
J: TRBJ2-1
CDR3: CASSYATGDYNEQFF
DNA: TGTGCCAGCAGTTACGCGACAGGGGACTACAATGAGCAGTTCTTC